This T cell receptor beta chain appears in the sequencing data of a study of blood T cells in healthy people across ages. Together with a sample-barcoded 5' primer, a J-beta primer mix was included in a second PCR lasting about 6 to 11 cycles. TCRdb redid the calling of the 5' RACE reads with MiXCR, one entry per CDR3 protein. The sample records approximately 800,000 distinct CDR3 sequences, about a quarter being singletons. Whole-study results and caveats: Naive T cell percentage showed a strong correlation with the diversity of TCR beta. Roughly linear declines in TCR beta diversity per million T cells occurred with age. There were more naive CD4+ cells and higher diversity in long-lived donors than in aged donors.

V lost 6 bases and J lost 3, with 11 bases in between. The CDR3 is made up of 13 amino acids. Germline assignment: CDR1 DFQATT and CDR2 SNEGSKA (reference sequence). As concerns this clonotype: Its antigen remains unidentified.

These data were also filed under a second study, of T cells of mothers and their children. According to that study: For each mother, over 8.5 million TCR beta CDR3 reads were obtained, and for each child, roughly 3.2 million.

This TCR derives from a boy younger than 18 in good health. The gene calls are TRBV20-1 and TRBJ2-2; D is possibly TRBD1 (5 bases). Source material: blood. This chain's CDR3 is CSALTVYTGELFF. The DNA for the CDR3 is TGCAGTGCCTTGACAGTTTACACCGGGGAGCTGTTTTTT.